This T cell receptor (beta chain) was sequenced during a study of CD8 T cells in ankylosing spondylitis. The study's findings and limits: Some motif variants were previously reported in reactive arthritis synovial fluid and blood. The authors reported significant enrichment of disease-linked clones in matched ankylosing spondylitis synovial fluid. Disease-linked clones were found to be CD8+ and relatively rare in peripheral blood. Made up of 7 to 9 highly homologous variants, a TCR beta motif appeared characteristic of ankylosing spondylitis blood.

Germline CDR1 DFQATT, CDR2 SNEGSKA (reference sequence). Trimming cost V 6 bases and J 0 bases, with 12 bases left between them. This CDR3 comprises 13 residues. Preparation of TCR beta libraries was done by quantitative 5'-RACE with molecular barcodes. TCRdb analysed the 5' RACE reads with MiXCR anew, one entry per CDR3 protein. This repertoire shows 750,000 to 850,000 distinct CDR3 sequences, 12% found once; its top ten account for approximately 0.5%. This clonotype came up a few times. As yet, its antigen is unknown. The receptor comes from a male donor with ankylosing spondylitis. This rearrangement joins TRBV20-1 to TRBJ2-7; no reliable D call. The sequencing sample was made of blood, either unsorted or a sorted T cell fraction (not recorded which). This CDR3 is CSAAAVSSYEQYF. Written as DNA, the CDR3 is TGCAGTGCCGCCGCGGTGAGCTCCTACGAGCAGTACTTC.